Below, 3 T cell receptor beta chains from the same sample are listed, as sequenced in a study of graft-versus-host responses after intestinal transplantation. Data came from immunoSEQ multiplex PCR; TCRdb stores just in-frame clones and leaves some out. The table records under 45,000 clones, around nine tenths of them present only once. Sequenced here: PBMCs, sampled roughly 270 days after transplant. Receptors originate from a human patient who received an intestinal transplant, so some T cells may come from the graft donor.

The chain recombines TRBV7-5 with TRBJ2-6; TRBD1 is the table's D call, not checked against the DNA. TRBV7-5 is an annotated pseudogene. CDR3 length: 17 residues. The CDR3 sequence is CARREASRQSRANVLTF. The CDR3 DNA reads TGTGCCAGAAGGGAAGCAAGTAGACAAAGTCGGGCCAACGTCCTGACTTTC.

V is TRBV7-6 and J is TRBJ2-1; D unclear. The CDR3 runs 15 residues. The ends were cut back, 3 bases at V and 0 bases at J, with 9 bases in the middle. Per germline, CDR1 SGHVS and CDR2 FNYEAQ. The CDR3 coding sequence is TGTGCCAGCAGCTTGTTGCGCAGCTCCTACAATGAGCAGTTCTTC. Its protein is CASSLLRSSYNEQFF.

The genes are TRBV29-1 and TRBJ2-1; D is undetermined. V was trimmed by 1 base and J by 2 bases, leaving 21 bases between them. The CDR3 runs 18 residues. Germline CDR1 SQVTM, CDR2 ANQGSEA. CDR3 sequence (DNA): TGCAGCGTTGAAGGGATGACCCCCTATCTAGTTCCCTACAATGAGCAGTTCTTC. The encoded protein is CSVEGMTPYLVPYNEQFF.